Listed below are T cell receptor beta chains from one sample, sequenced in a study of spatial heterogeneity in lung cancer. TCRdb recomputed calls from the 5' RACE reads with MiXCR, one row per CDR3 protein. The sample carries tens of thousands of distinct CDR3 sequences, approximately 8.9% recorded once. Sequenced material: PBMCs, taken at surgery. These receptors were collected from a male donor with early-stage non-small cell lung cancer. CDR3s include the opening cysteine and the closing phenylalanine or tryptophan. Each record gives: CDR3 DNA, CDR3 protein, D gene, J gene, clone size, V gene. The D gene is left open where the match is weak. Part of the rows lack a size; the others show once, few, many or a class for expanded clones.

CDR3 DNA: TGTGCCAGCAGGGCTACAGGGGGCGCACCTGGCTACACCTTC
CDR3 protein: CASRATGGAPGYTF
D gene: TRBD1
J gene: TRBJ1-2
clone size: many
V gene: TRBV6-1

CDR3 DNA: TGCAGTGCTTCGAGCCGGGACAGCCGAGGAGACGAGCAGTACTTC
CDR3 protein: CSASSRDSRGDEQYF
D gene: TRBD1
J gene: TRBJ2-7
clone size: many
V gene: TRBV20-1

CDR3 DNA: TGCGCCAGCAGTCACGACAGGGGCTTACGGGCAGATACGCAGTATTTT
CDR3 protein: CASSHDRGLRADTQYF
D gene: TRBD1
J gene: TRBJ2-3
clone size: few
V gene: TRBV23-1

CDR3 DNA: TGCAGCGCCGCGAACACCGGGGAGCTGTTTTTT
CDR3 protein: CSAANTGELFF
D gene: .
J gene: TRBJ2-2
clone size: many
V gene: TRBV29-1

CDR3 DNA: TGTGCCAGCAGTCGCGGGGGGCTCACAGATACGCAGTATTTT
CDR3 protein: CASSRGGLTDTQYF
D gene: TRBD2
J gene: TRBJ2-3
clone size: few
V gene: TRBV27

CDR3 DNA: TGTGCCAGTAGTATCCCCAGACAGGACTCCTTAAACATTCAGTACTTC
CDR3 protein: CASSIPRQDSLNIQYF
D gene: .
J gene: TRBJ2-4
clone size: few
V gene: TRBV19

CDR3 DNA: TGTGCCAGCAGGGGGGGGCATAGCTACGAGCAGTACTTC
CDR3 protein: CASRGGHSYEQYF
D gene: .
J gene: TRBJ2-7
clone size: .
V gene: TRBV6-2/TRBV6-3

CDR3 DNA: TGCAGTGCGCCTCTTGTCCACAGGGGAAACGAGCAGTACTTC
CDR3 protein: CSAPLVHRGNEQYF
D gene: TRBD1
J gene: TRBJ2-7
clone size: .
V gene: TRBV20-1

CDR3 DNA: TGTGCCAGCAGCACCCAGGGTCAGGGAACTGAAGCTTTCTTT
CDR3 protein: CASSTQGQGTEAFF
D gene: .
J gene: TRBJ1-1
clone size: few
V gene: TRBV7-2

CDR3 DNA: TGTGCCAGCAGCACCAGGGGAGTCCCAACAGGGGCCAACGTCCTGACTTTC
CDR3 protein: CASSTRGVPTGANVLTF
D gene: .
J gene: TRBJ2-6
clone size: .
V gene: TRBV11-1

CDR3 DNA: TGTGCCATCAGTGAAGGTAGCGGGGCCTCCTACGAGCAGTACTTC
CDR3 protein: CAISEGSGASYEQYF
D gene: TRBD2
J gene: TRBJ2-7
clone size: few
V gene: TRBV10-3

CDR3 DNA: TGTGCCATCAGTGAGGCAGGCCCCGATACGCAGTATTTT
CDR3 protein: CAISEAGPDTQYF
D gene: .
J gene: TRBJ2-3
clone size: few
V gene: TRBV10-3

CDR3 DNA: TGCAGTGCTAGCGGGAGATACACCGAGTACACAGATACGCAGTATTTT
CDR3 protein: CSASGRYTEYTDTQYF
D gene: .
J gene: TRBJ2-3
clone size: .
V gene: TRBV20-1

CDR3 DNA: TGTGCCAGCAGTTCAGTACCCCGGGAACAGCCCCAGCATTTT
CDR3 protein: CASSSVPREQPQHF
D gene: .
J gene: TRBJ1-5
clone size: many
V gene: TRBV28

CDR3 DNA: TGCAGTGCTAGATCCCCCTTAGCGGGGAGCACAGATACGCAGTATTTT
CDR3 protein: CSARSPLAGSTDTQYF
D gene: TRBD2
J gene: TRBJ2-3
clone size: many
V gene: TRBV20-1

CDR3 DNA: TGTGCCAGCAGCCCACGCGGCGGGTCCTCAGAGACCCAGTACTTC
CDR3 protein: CASSPRGGSSETQYF
D gene: .
J gene: TRBJ2-5
clone size: many
V gene: TRBV3-1

CDR3 DNA: TGTGCCACCAGCAGAGATCGGGCTAGCGGGAGAGAGCAGACCCAGTACTTC
CDR3 protein: CATSRDRASGREQTQYF
D gene: TRBD2
J gene: TRBJ2-5
clone size: many
V gene: TRBV15

CDR3 DNA: TGTGCCAGCAGCTTAGTGTCCTCTAATTCACCCCTCCACTTT
CDR3 protein: CASSLVSSNSPLHF
D gene: .
J gene: TRBJ1-6
clone size: few
V gene: TRBV7-8

CDR3 DNA: TGTGCCAGCAGCCACAGGACTAGCGGGAGAGAGGCCACCGGGGAGCTGTTTTTT
CDR3 protein: CASSHRTSGREATGELFF
D gene: TRBD2
J gene: TRBJ2-2
clone size: few
V gene: TRBV3-1

CDR3 DNA: TGCGCCAGCAGCTTGGTATCCGAAGTGAACAATGAGCAGTTCTTC
CDR3 protein: CASSLVSEVNNEQFF
D gene: .
J gene: TRBJ2-1
clone size: few
V gene: TRBV5-1

CDR3 DNA: TGTGCCAGCAGTCCCGGCTACACTGAAGCTTTCTTT
CDR3 protein: CASSPGYTEAFF
D gene: .
J gene: TRBJ1-1
clone size: many
V gene: TRBV28

CDR3 DNA: TGTGCCAGCAGTTCTCCCGTGGGCGCGCAGTATTTT
CDR3 protein: CASSSPVGAQYF
D gene: .
J gene: TRBJ2-3
clone size: many
V gene: TRBV28